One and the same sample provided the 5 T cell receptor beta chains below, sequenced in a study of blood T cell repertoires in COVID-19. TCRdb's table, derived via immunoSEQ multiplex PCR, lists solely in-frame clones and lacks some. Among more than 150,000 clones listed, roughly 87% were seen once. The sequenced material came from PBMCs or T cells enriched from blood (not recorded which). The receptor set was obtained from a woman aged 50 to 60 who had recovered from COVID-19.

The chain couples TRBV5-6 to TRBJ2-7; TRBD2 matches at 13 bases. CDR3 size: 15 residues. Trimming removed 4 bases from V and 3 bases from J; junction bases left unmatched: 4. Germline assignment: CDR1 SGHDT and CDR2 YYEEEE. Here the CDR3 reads CASSGGTSGIYEQYF. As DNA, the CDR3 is TGTGCCAGCAGCGGCGGGACTAGCGGGATCTACGAGCAGTACTTC. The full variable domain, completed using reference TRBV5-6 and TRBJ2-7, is DAGVTQSPTHLIKTRGQQVTLRCSPKSGHDTVSWYQQALGQGPQFIFQYYEEEERQRGNFPDRFSGHQFPNYSSELNVNALLLGDSALYLCASSGGTSGIYEQYFGPGTRLTVT.

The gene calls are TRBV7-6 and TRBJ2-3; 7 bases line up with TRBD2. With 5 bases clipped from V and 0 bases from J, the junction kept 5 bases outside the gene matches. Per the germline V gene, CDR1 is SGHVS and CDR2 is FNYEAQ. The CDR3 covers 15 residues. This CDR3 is CASSAGEGSTDTQYF. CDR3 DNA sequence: TGTGCCAGCAGCGCTGGGGAGGGGAGCACAGATACGCAGTATTTT.

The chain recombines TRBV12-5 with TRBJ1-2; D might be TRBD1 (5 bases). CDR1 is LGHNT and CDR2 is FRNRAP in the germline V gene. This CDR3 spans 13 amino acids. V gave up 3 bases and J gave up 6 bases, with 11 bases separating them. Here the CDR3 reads CASGLDRLNGYTF. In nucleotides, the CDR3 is TGTGCTAGTGGTTTAGACAGACTCAATGGCTACACCTTC. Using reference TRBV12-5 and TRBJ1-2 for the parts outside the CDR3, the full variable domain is DARVTQTPRHKVTEMGQEVTMRCQPILGHNTVFWYRQTMMQGLELLAYFRNRAPLDDSGMPKDRFSAEMPDATLATLKIQPSEPRDSAVYFCASGLDRLNGYTFGSGTRLTVV.

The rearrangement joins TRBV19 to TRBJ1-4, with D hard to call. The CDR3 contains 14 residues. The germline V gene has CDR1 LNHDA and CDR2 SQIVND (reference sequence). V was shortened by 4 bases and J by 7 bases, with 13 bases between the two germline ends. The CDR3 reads CASSRAPVSEKLFF. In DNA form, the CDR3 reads TGTGCCAGTAGTAGGGCACCAGTTAGTGAAAAACTGTTTTTT. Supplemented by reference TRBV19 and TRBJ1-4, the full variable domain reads DGGITQSPKYLFRKEGQNVTLSCEQNLNHDAMYWYRQDPGQGLRLIYYSQIVNDFQKGDIAEGYSVSREKKESFPLTVTSAQKNPTAFYLCASSRAPVSEKLFFGSGTQLSVL.

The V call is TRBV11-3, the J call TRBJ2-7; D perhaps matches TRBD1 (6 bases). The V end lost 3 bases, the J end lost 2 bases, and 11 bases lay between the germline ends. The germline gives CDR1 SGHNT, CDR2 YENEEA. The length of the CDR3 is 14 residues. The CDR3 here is CASSFARGPYEQYF. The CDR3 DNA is TGTGCCAGCAGCTTCGCCAGGGGACCCTACGAGCAGTACTTC.